Shown below are 20 T cell receptor beta chains from a single sample sequenced in a study of blood T cell repertoires in COVID-19. Sequencing used immunoSEQ multiplex PCR; TCRdb keeps in-frame clones, though not all of them. Among 150,000 or so clones, around 85% were seen once, and the ten largest hold 0.55% to 0.75%. Sequences were obtained from peripheral blood. These receptors were taken from a man in his sixties with COVID-19, enrolled during active disease.

This clone has more than one count but fewer than ten. One end of the junction does not line up with germline, which may come from a read error. The rearrangement links TRBV20-1 to TRBJ1-4; 8 bases align to TRBD1. The CDR3 covers 9 residues. Germline V gene lookup returns CDR1 DFQATT and CDR2 SNEGSKA (reference sequence). CDR3 in DNA: TGCAGTGCTGAGGACAGGGTGACTTTT. This gives the protein CSAEDRVTF.

V usage is TRBV28 and J usage is TRBJ2-7, with D possibly TRBD2 on 6 matching bases. The germline gives CDR1 MDHEN, CDR2 SYDVKM. With 6 bases removed from V and 3 bases from J, the gap between germline ends came to 9 bases. The CDR3 consists of 12 residues. Here the CDR3 reads CASRPTSYEQYF. DNA of the CDR3: TGTGCCAGCAGACCGACTAGCTACGAGCAGTACTTC. The whole variable domain, remainder taken from reference TRBV28 and TRBJ2-7, is DVKVTQSSRYLVKRTGEKVFLECVQDMDHENMFWYRQDPGLGLRLIYFSYDVKMKEKGDIPEGYSVSREKKERFSLILESASTNQTSMYLCASRPTSYEQYFGPGTRLTVT.

This clone occurred a few times. V gene TRBV11-2 combines with J gene TRBJ2-5; no definite D call. CDR1 SGHAT and CDR2 FQNNGV come from the germline V gene. Deletions cut 1 base from V and 3 bases from J, with 6 bases between. The CDR3 has 13 amino acids. CDR3 sequence (DNA): TGTGCCAGCAGCTTAGTCCAGGAAGAGACCCAGTACTTC. Residues: CASSLVQEETQYF.

The V and J genes are TRBV7-9 and TRBJ1-1; possible D gene TRBD1, 5 bases. The CDR3 length is 12 residues. Germline V CDR1 and CDR2: SEHNR, FQNEAQ (reference sequence). V lost 5 bases to trimming and J lost 8 bases, with 12 bases between them. In DNA, the CDR3 is TGTGCCAGCAGCATAGGGGCAGGCGAAGCTTTCTTT. Its protein product is CASSIGAGEAFF.

This sequence joins TRBV9 and TRBJ1-1, with D uncertain. The CDR3 runs 16 residues. Trimming stripped 0 bases from V and 0 bases from J, with 12 bases between. CDR1 is SGDLS and CDR2 is YYNGEE in the germline V gene. Here the CDR3 reads CASSVATGLMNTEAFF. The CDR3 coding sequence is TGTGCCAGCAGCGTAGCTACGGGTCTTATGAACACTGAAGCTTTCTTT. The complete variable domain, with remaining parts taken from reference TRBV9 and TRBJ1-1, reads DSGVTQTPKHLITATGQRVTLRCSPRSGDLSVYWYQQSLDQGLQFLIQYYNGEERAKGNILERFSAQQFPDLHSELNLSSLELGDSALYFCASSVATGLMNTEAFFGQGTRLTVV.

The chain has TRBV7-2 and TRBJ2-4; perhaps TRBD1 as D (5 bases). Per the germline V gene, CDR1 is SGHTA and CDR2 is FQGNSA. Trimming stripped 4 bases from V and 1 base from J, with 14 bases between. This CDR3 region has 16 residues. CDR3 nucleotides: TGTGCCAGCAGCTCCGAACCAGGGCCGGCCAAAAACATTCAGTACTTC. Its protein product is CASSSEPGPAKNIQYF.

The J gene is TRBJ2-3, the V gene TRBV15; D is perhaps TRBD1 (5 bases). Trimming removed 0 bases at V and 8 bases at J, with 24 bases between. This CDR3 region has 18 residues. Germline CDR1 LNHNV, CDR2 YYDKDF (reference sequence). In DNA, the CDR3 is TGTGCCACCAGCAGAGATCGATTGGTAGGGGTGACCCATGTTACGCAGTATTTT. This gives the protein CATSRDRLVGVTHVTQYF.

The rearrangement links TRBV14 to TRBJ1-2; D remains unclear. Germline CDR1 SGHDN, CDR2 FVKESK. V lost 1 base and J lost 2, with 2 bases in between. CDR3 length equals 12 residues. The CDR3 nucleotides are TGTGCCAGCAGCCAAGCGAACTATGGCTACACCTTC. Translating it yields CASSQANYGYTF. Together with reference TRBV14 and TRBJ1-2, the CDR3 gives the full variable domain: EAGVTQFPSHSVIEKGQTVTLRCDPISGHDNLYWYRRVMGKEIKFLLHFVKESKQDESGMPNNRFLAERTGGTYSTLKVQPAELEDSGVYFCASSQANYGYTFGSGTRLTVV.

V and J are TRBV19 and TRBJ1-4; D unclear. V shed 1 base and J shed 3 bases, with 15 bases lying between them. The CDR3 runs to 17 residues. Germline assignment: CDR1 LNHDA and CDR2 SQIVND (reference sequence). The CDR3 DNA follows: TGTGCCAGTAGTATAGGATTCGGGCGGGCGGCTAATGAAAAACTGTTTTTT. It is translated as CASSIGFGRAANEKLFF. Supplemented by reference TRBV19 and TRBJ1-4, the full variable domain reads DGGITQSPKYLFRKEGQNVTLSCEQNLNHDAMYWYRQDPGQGLRLIYYSQIVNDFQKGDIAEGYSVSREKKESFPLTVTSAQKNPTAFYLCASSIGFGRAANEKLFFGSGTQLSVL.

The chain uses TRBV4-2 and TRBJ1-5; unclear D gene. CDR3 size: 15 residues. V dropped 1 base and J dropped 2 bases, with 9 bases sitting between them. CDR1 and CDR2 from the germline V gene are LGHNA and YNFKEQ. The CDR3 region has the DNA TGTGCCAGCAGCCAAGTGTCAGGTGGCAATCAGCCCCAGCATTTT. Amino acids: CASSQVSGGNQPQHF.

The chain links TRBV6-5 to TRBJ2-3; 12 bases match TRBD2. Germline CDR1 MNHEY, CDR2 SVGAGI. The CDR3 is 15 amino acids. The V segment lost 8 bases and the J segment 6 bases; nucleotides outside the gene matches: 9. The CDR3 DNA is TGTGCCAGCGGGCGACTAGCGGGAGAGGTCGATACGCAGTATTTT. Amino acid sequence: CASGRLAGEVDTQYF.

V is TRBV28 and J is TRBJ1-2; no clear D. CDR1 is MDHEN and CDR2 is SYDVKM in the germline V gene. Trimming removed 3 bases from V and 0 bases from J, with 5 bases in between. The CDR3 runs 13 residues. In DNA form, the CDR3 reads TGTGCCAGCAGTTTCGGAGCTAACTATGGCTACACCTTC. Translated: CASSFGANYGYTF.

This rearrangement joins TRBV30 to TRBJ1-4; D might be TRBD1 (6 bases). The V gene's germline CDR1 is GTSNPN and CDR2 SVGIG (reference sequence). Trimming left V 5 bases short and J 10 bases short, with 17 bases between. The CDR3 covers 13 residues. The CDR3 loop is CAWGRQEFGKLFF. CDR3 sequence (DNA): TGTGCCTGGGGTAGACAGGAGTTCGGAAAACTGTTTTTT. The entire variable domain, with the rest obtained from reference TRBV30 and TRBJ1-4, is as follows: SQTIHQWPATLVQPVGSPLSLECTVEGTSNPNLYWYRQAAGRGLQLLFYSVGIGQISSEVPQNLSASRPQDRQFILSSKKLLLSDSGFYLCAWGRQEFGKLFFGSGTQLSVL.

This sequence joins TRBV7-9 and TRBJ1-2; no clear D gene. The length of the CDR3 is 13 residues. The V end lost 1 base, the J end lost 7 bases, and 10 bases lay between the germline ends. CDR1 SEHNR and CDR2 FQNEAQ come from the germline V gene (reference sequence). CDR3 DNA sequence: TGTGCCAGCAGCTTAGATGGGGAGCGTGGCTACACCTTC. It encodes CASSLDGERGYTF. The complete variable domain, with remaining parts taken from reference TRBV7-9 and TRBJ1-2, reads DTGVSQNPRHKITKRGQNVTFRCDPISEHNRLYWYRQTLGQGPEFLTYFQNEAQLEKSRLLSDRFSAERPKGSFSTLEIQRTEQGDSAMYLCASSLDGERGYTFGSGTRLTVV.

A single count supports this clone. The gene calls are TRBV2 and TRBJ1-1, with 7 bases fitting TRBD1. The CDR3 contains 14 residues. Germline lookup yields CDR1 SNHLY and CDR2 FYNNEI. V was clipped by 7 bases and J by 0 bases; unmatched bases: 5. The CDR3 spells CASTGQVMNTEAFF. In nucleotides, the CDR3 is TGTGCCAGCACCGGACAGGTCATGAACACTGAAGCTTTCTTT. Full variable domain (missing parts from reference TRBV2 and TRBJ1-1): EPEVTQTPSHQVTQMGQEVILRCVPISNHLYFYWYRQILGQKVEFLVSFYNNEISEKSEIFDDQFSVERPDGSNFTLKIRSTKLEDSAMYFCASTGQVMNTEAFFGQGTRLTVV.

This clone was counted only a few times. The chain employs TRBV24-1 and TRBJ1-4; the D is unclear. The V gene lost 4 bases and the J gene lost 10 bases, with 9 bases spanning the gap. This CDR3 spans 12 amino acids. Looked up from germline, CDR1 is KGHDR and CDR2 is SFDVKD. This CDR3 is CATSDPLGKLFF. The CDR3 bases are TGTGCCACCAGTGACCCACTAGGAAAACTGTTTTTT.

This chain uses TRBV5-1 with TRBJ2-7; D possibly corresponds to TRBD1 (6 bases). Trimming took off 4 bases at V and 0 bases at J, with 17 bases between the two ends. Germline lookup yields CDR1 SGHRS and CDR2 YFSETQ. This CDR3 contains 16 residues. The CDR3 sequence: CASSTIQGSSSYEQYF. CDR3 in DNA: TGCGCCAGCAGCACAATCCAGGGGAGCTCCTCCTACGAGCAGTACTTC.

The chain recombines TRBV6-2 or TRBV6-3 with TRBJ2-6; no firm D call. The CDR3 contains 18 residues. Trimming cost V 1 base and J 0 bases, with 13 bases left between them. CDR1 is MNHEY and CDR2 is SVGEGT in the germline V gene. In nucleotides, the CDR3 is TGTGCCAGCAGTTACTTGGGCTGGAAATCCTCTGGGGCCAACGTCCTGACTTTC. Its protein product is CASSYLGWKSSGANVLTF.

The V and J genes are TRBV7-2 and TRBJ1-4; D is possibly TRBD1 (6 bases). The V gene lost 5 bases and the J gene lost 3 bases, with 16 bases spanning the gap. There are 16 residues in the CDR3. The germline V gene encodes CDR1 SGHTA and CDR2 FQGNSA. The CDR3 spells CASSTQGSGANEKLFF. CDR3 nucleotides: TGTGCCAGCAGCACACAGGGTAGTGGGGCTAATGAAAAACTGTTTTTT.

The rearrangement links TRBV5-8 to TRBJ2-7; 7 nucleotides line up with TRBD1. Germline-derived CDR1 and CDR2 are SGHTS and YDEGEE. This CDR3 region has 14 residues. V was pared by 3 bases and J by 5 bases, with 8 bases of the junction left unmatched. The CDR3 reads CASSYPDRVHEQYF. The CDR3 DNA reads TGTGCCAGCAGCTACCCAGACAGGGTTCACGAGCAGTACTTC.